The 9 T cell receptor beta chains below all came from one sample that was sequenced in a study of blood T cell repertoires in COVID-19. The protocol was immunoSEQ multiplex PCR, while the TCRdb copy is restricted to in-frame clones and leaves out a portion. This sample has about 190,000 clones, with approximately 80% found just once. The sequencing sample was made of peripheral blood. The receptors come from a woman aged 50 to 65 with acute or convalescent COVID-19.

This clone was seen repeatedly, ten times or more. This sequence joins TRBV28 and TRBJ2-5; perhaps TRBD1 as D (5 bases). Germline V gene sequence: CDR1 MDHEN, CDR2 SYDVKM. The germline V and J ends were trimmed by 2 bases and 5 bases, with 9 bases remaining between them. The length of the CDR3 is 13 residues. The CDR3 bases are TGTGCCAGCAGTTTAATGGGGCGGGAGACCCAGTACTTC. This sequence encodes CASSLMGRETQYF. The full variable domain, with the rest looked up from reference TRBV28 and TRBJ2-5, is DVKVTQSSRYLVKRTGEKVFLECVQDMDHENMFWYRQDPGLGLRLIYFSYDVKMKEKGDIPEGYSVSREKKERFSLILESASTNQTSMYLCASSLMGRETQYFGPGTRLLVL.

The CDR3 is CASSYSARQGGQPQHF. As DNA, the CDR3 is TGTGCCAGCAGTTACTCGGCGCGTCAGGGTGGTCAGCCCCAGCATTTT. The rearrangement links TRBV6-2 or TRBV6-3 to TRBJ1-5, with a weak D call TRBD1 (5 bases). V was pared by 0 bases and J by 6 bases, with 15 bases between. From germline, CDR1 is MNHEY and CDR2 SVGEGT. CDR3 length: 16 residues.

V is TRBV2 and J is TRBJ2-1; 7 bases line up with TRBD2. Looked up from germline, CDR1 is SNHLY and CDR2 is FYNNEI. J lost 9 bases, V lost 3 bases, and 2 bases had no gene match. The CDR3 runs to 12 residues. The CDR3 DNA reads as TGTGCCAGCAGTGAGGGAGGGTTTGAGCAGTTCTTC. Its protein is CASSEGGFEQFF.

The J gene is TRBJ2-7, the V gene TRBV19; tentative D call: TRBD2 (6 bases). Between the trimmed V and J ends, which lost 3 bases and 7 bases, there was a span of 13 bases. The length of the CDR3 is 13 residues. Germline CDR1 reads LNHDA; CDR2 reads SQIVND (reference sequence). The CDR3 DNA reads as TGTGCCAGTAGTATGGGGAGGTGGGAAGAGCAGTACTTC. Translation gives CASSMGRWEEQYF.

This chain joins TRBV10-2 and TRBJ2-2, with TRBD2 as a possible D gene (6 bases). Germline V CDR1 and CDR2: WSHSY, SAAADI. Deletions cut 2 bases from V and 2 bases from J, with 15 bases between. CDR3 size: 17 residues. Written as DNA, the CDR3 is TGCGCCAGCAGTGAGAATTTGGGGGGAGCAAACACCGGGGAGCTGTTTTTT. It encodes CASSENLGGANTGELFF.

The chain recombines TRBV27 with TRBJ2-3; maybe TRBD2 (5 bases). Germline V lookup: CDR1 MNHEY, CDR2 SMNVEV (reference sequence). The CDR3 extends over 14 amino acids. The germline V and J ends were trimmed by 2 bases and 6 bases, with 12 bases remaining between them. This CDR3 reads CASSLGLNGDTQYF. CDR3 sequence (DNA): TGTGCCAGCAGTTTAGGACTTAACGGGGATACGCAGTATTTT.

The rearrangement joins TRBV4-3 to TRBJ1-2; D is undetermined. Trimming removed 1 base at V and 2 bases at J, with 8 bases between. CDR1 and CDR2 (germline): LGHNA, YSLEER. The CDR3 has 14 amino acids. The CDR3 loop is CASSQVPRNYGYTF. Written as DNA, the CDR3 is TGCGCCAGCAGCCAAGTCCCGAGGAACTATGGCTACACCTTC.

In nucleotides, the CDR3 is TGTGCCAGCAAGTCGACAGGGTCAGATACGCAGTATTTT. Its protein is CASKSTGSDTQYF. The chain is built from TRBV11-2 and TRBJ2-3; 7 bases fit TRBD1. With 7 bases clipped from V and 4 bases from J, the junction kept 5 bases outside the gene matches. The CDR3 has 13 amino acids. Germline CDR1 is SGHAT and CDR2 is FQNNGV.

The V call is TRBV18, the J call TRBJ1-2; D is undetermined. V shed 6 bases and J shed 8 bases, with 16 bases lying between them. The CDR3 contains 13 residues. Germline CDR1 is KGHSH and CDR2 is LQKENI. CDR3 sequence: CASSPTEGRGYTF. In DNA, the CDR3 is TGTGCCAGCTCCCCAACCGAGGGTCGAGGCTACACCTTC.